This T cell receptor beta chain comes out of a study of blood T cell repertoires in COVID-19. Background on the study: The United States, Italy and Spain were the sources of the acute and convalescent COVID-19 samples. PBMCs, B-cell-depleted T cells, or T cells provided the cDNA or gDNA that made up the material.

As handled by the study authors: Amplification from reference gene primers served as the basis for estimated nucleated cell counts. Data came from immunoSEQ multiplex PCR; TCRdb stores just in-frame clones and leaves some out. V and J calls and clone size are those listed in that table; D and trimming were worked out from the DNA. The sample records roughly 350,000 clones, about 85% being singletons. The sequenced sample consisted of peripheral blood. The TCR comes from a woman aged 18-30 years with acute or convalescent COVID-19.

This CDR3 is CASKQVSYGYTF. CDR3 coding DNA: TGTGCCAGCAAGCAGGTCTCTTATGGCTACACCTTC. This chain joins TRBV6-5 and TRBJ1-2, with no clear D. This CDR3 has 12 residues. Germline values: CDR1 MNHEY, CDR2 SVGAGI. With 7 bases removed from V and 5 bases from J, the gap between germline ends came to 11 bases.